This T cell receptor beta chain was sequenced during a study of T cells after yellow fever vaccination. Conversion of TCR transcripts into cDNA relied on 5'RACE template switching, which added a universal primer site and UMIs. TCRdb independently ran MiXCR on the 5' RACE reads; one entry per CDR3 protein. The sample yields 500,000 to 650,000 distinct CDR3 sequences, 17% seen once. In this sample, this clonotype turned up many times. Antigen unknown. Germline V gene lookup returns CDR1 SGHAT and CDR2 FQNNGV. V lost 3 bases, J lost 2 bases, and 8 bases stayed unmatched. CDR3 length: 16 residues. Study-wide results and limits: Clonotypes shared by both compartments, CD4 and CD8, made up a small share.

This chain links TRBV11-2 with TRBJ2-3, with TRBD1 identical over 7 bases. Sequenced material: PBMCs, taken 4 to 6 days after the first yellow fever vaccination. This receptor was taken from a young man who received the YFV17D yellow fever vaccine. Here the CDR3 reads CASSLDRRTSTDTQYF. DNA of the CDR3: TGTGCCAGCAGCTTGGACAGGAGAACATCCACAGATACGCAGTATTTT.